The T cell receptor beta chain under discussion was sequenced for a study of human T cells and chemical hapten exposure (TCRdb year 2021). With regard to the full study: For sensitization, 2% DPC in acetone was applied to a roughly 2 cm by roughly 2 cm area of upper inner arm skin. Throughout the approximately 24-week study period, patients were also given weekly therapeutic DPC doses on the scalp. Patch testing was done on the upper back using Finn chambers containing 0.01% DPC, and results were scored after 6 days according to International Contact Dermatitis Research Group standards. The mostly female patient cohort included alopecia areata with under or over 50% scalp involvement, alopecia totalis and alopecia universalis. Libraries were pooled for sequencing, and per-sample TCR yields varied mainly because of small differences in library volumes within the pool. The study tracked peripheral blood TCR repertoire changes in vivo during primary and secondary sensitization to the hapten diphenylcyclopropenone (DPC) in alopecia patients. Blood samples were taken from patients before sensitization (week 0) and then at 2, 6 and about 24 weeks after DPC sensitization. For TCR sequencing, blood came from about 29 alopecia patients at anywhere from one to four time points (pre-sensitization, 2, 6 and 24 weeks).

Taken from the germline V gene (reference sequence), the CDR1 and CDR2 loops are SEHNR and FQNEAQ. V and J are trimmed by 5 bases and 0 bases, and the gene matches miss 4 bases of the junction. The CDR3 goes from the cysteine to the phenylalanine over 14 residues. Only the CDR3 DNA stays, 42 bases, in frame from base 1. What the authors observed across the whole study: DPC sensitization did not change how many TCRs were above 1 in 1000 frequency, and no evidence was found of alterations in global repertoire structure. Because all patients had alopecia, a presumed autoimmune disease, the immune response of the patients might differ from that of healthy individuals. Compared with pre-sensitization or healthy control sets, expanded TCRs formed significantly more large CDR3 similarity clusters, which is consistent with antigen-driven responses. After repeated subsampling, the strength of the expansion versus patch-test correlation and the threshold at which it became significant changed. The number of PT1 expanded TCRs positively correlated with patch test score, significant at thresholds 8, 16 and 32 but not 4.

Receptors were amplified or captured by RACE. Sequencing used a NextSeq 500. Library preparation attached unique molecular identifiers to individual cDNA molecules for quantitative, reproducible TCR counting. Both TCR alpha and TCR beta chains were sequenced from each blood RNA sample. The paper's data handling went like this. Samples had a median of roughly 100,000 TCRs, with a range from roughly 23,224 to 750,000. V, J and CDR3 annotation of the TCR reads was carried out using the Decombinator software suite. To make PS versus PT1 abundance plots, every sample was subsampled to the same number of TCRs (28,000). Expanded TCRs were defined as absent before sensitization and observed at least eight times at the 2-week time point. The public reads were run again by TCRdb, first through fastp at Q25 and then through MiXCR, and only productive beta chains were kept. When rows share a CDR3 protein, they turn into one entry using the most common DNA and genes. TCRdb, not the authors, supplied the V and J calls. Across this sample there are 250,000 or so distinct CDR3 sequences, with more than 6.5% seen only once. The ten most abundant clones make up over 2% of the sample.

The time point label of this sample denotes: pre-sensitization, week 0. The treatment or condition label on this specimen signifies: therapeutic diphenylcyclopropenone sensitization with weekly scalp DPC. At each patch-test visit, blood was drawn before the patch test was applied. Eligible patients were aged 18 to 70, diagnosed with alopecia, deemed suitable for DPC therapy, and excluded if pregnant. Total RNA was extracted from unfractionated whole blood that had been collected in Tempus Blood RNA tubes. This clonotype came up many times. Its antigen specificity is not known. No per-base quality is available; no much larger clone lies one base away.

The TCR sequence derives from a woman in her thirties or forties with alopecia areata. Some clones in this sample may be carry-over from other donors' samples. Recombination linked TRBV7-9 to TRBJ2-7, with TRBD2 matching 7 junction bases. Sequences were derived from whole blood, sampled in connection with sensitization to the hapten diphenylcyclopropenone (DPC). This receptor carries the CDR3 CASSSGVSSYEQYF. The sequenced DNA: TGTGCCAGCAGCAGCGGGGTAAGCTCCTACGAGCAGTACTTC.